The T cell receptor (beta chain) described here comes from a study of blood T cell repertoires in COVID-19 (dated by TCRdb to about 2020). Turning to the overall study: Samples covering the acute and convalescent phases of COVID-19 were provided by collaborators in the United States, Italy and Spain. The prospective study material was composed of cDNA or gDNA derived from T cells, B-cell-depleted T cells, or PBMCs. The dataset comprised deeply sampled blood TCRbeta repertoires from subjects exposed to, actively infected with, or recovered from COVID-19. The repertoires were made available in a free public database intended to serve as a resource for research on the immune response to SARS-CoV-2. Samples were obtained from the ongoing ImmuneRACE study (first 160 participants) and from about 1,300 subjects provided by 6 global collaborators. A de-identified subject ID, COVID-19 status, age in years and sex were almost always included in the sample metadata. Where available, HLA class I and class II types were taken from metadata supplied by the sample provider and were not determined by assay-based typing. What the authors observed across the whole study: Clinical and demographic metadata were provided uncurated, with the amount varying by source and participant.

One collaborating source in Seattle enrolled patients during active infection and followed them longitudinally through the course of disease. Each collaborating institution followed its own protocols to collect whole blood in K2EDTA tubes. For TCRbeta analysis, collaborators shipped samples as frozen whole blood, isolated PBMCs, or DNA extracted from either of those sample types. A note on this clone: Its binding antigen is unknown. It has no much larger one-base neighbor in the sample; base qualities were not kept.

The immunoSEQ Assay, a bias-controlled multiplex PCR, was used to amplify TCRbeta CDR3 regions from genomic DNA. Under the source paper's analysis protocol: Within the assay, amplification of reference gene primers was used to estimate how many nucleated cells each sample contained. To quantify the absolute abundance of each unique TCRbeta CDR3 rearrangement, sequence reads were collapsed and filtered. Productive Simpson clonality was computed per sample as the square root of Simpson's diversity index over productive rearrangements. As stored in TCRdb, this immuneACCESS dataset retains in-frame rearrangements with V and J assigned. A fraction of the clones does not appear; measured against another copy, unresolved V genes explain less than half of the discrepancy, and the remainder lacks a known reason. That table supplies the V and J calls and clone size; D and trimming were determined from the DNA. A total of hundreds of thousands of clones appear in this sample, about 90% of them only once. Together, the top ten hold about 2.1% of the sample.

Ends trimmed: V by 6 bases, J by 2 bases; bases unmatched to a gene: 1. The germline V gene supplies CDR1 SGHAT and CDR2 FQNNGV. The CDR3 has 14 amino acids, counting the end cysteine and phenylalanine. Of the read, only the CDR3 DNA is kept; its 42 bases are in frame from base 1. The receptor's source is a woman in her fifties or sixties with COVID-19, enrolled during active disease. Sequenced material: peripheral blood. The chain is assembled from TRBV11-2 and TRBJ2-5; the junction holds 12 bases that match TRBD2. The CDR3 sequence is CASRTSGGQETQYF. Read as DNA, the sequence is TGTGCCAGCAGGACTAGCGGGGGTCAAGAGACCCAGTACTTC.